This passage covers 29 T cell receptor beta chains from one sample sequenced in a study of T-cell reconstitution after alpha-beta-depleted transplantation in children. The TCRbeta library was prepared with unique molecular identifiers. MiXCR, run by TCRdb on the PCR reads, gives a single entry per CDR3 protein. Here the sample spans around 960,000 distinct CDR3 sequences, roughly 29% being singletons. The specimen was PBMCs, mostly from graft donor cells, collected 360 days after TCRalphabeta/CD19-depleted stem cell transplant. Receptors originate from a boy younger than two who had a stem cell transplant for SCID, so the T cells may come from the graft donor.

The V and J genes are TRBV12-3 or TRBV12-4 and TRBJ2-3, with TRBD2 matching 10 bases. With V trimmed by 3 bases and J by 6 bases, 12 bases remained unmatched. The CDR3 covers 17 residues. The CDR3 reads CASSFPTSGGAWDTQYF. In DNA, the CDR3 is TGTGCCAGCAGTTTCCCAACGAGCGGGGGGGCCTGGGATACGCAGTATTTT.

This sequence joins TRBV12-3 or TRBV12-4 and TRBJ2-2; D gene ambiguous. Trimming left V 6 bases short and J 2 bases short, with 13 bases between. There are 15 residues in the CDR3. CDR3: CASRNGPINTGELFF. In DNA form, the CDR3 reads TGTGCCAGCAGAAACGGCCCCATAAACACCGGGGAGCTGTTTTTT.

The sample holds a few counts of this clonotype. The CDR3 region has the DNA TGTGCCACCCATAGAGCGGGGGGGACAGATACGCAGTATTTT. Amino acids: CATHRAGGTDTQYF. This chain links TRBV7-9 with TRBJ2-3; the match to TRBD2 covers 10 bases. The CDR3 sequence is 14 residues long. Per the germline V gene, CDR1 is SEHNR and CDR2 is FQNEAQ (reference sequence). Unmatched junction bases numbered 7, after V lost 10 bases and J lost 3 bases.

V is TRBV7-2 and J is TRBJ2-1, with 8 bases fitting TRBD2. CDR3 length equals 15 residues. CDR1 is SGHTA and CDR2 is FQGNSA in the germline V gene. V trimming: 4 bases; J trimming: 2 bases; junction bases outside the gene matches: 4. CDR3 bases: TGTGCCAGCAGCTCAGCTAGCGGGCCCTACAATGAGCAGTTCTTC. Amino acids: CASSSASGPYNEQFF.

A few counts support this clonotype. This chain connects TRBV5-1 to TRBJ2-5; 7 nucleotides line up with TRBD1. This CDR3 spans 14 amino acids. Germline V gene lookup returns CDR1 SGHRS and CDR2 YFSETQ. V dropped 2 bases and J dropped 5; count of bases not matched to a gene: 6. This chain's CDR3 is CASSLQGPGETQYF. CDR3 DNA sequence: TGCGCCAGCAGCTTACAGGGGCCCGGGGAGACCCAGTACTTC.

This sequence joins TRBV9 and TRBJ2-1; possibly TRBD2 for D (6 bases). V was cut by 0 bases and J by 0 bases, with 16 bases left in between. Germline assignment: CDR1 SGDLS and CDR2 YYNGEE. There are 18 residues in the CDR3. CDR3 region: CASSVGTIPLFSYNEQFF. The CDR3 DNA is TGTGCCAGCAGCGTAGGGACTATACCCCTTTTCTCCTACAATGAGCAGTTCTTC.

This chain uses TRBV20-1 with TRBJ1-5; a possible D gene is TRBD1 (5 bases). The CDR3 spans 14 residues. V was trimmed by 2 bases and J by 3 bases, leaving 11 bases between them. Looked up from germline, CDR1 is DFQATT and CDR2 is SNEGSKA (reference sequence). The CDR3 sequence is CSARKGVDNQPQHF. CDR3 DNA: TGCAGTGCTAGAAAAGGGGTAGACAATCAGCCCCAGCATTTT.

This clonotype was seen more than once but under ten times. The CDR3 nucleotides read TGTGCCAGCAGCCTCCCTAGCGGGGCCTACCCTGAGCAGTTCTTC. Amino acid sequence: CASSLPSGAYPEQFF. The genes are TRBV7-9 and TRBJ2-1, with 9 bases that match TRBD2. After removal of 5 bases from V and 9 bases from J, the junction contained 11 bases not matched to a gene. The CDR3 runs 15 residues. CDR1 and CDR2 from the germline V gene are SEHNR and FQNEAQ (reference sequence).

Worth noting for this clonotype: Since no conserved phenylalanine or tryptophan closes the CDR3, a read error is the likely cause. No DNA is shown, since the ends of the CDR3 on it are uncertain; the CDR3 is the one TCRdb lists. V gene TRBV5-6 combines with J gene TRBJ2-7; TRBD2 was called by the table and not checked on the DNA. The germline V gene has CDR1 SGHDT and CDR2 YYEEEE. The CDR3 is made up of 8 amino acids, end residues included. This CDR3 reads CASSLVGG.

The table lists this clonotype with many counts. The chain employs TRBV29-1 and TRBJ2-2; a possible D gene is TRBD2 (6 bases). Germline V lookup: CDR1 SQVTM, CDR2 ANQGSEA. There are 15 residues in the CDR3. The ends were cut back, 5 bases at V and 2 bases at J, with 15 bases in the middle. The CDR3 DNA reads TGCAGCGTTAACCCTCGGGGGAGCAACACCGGGGAGCTGTTTTTT. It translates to CSVNPRGSNTGELFF.

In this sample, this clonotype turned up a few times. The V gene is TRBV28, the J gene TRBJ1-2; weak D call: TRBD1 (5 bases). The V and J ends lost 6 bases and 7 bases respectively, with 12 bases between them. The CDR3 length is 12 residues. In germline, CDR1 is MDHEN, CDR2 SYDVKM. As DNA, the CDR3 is TGTGCCAGCAGCCCGGGGAGGGGTGGCTACACCTTC. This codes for CASSPGRGGYTF.

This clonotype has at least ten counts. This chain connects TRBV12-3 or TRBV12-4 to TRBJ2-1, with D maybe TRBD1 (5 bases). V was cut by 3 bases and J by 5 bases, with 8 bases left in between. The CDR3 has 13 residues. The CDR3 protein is CASSFRGHNEQFF. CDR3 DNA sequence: TGTGCCAGCAGTTTTAGGGGTCACAATGAGCAGTTCTTC.

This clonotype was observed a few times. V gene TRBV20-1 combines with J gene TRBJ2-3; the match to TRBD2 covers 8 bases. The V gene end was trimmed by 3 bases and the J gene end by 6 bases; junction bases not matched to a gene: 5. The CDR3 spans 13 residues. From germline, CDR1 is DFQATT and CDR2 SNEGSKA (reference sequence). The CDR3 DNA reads TGCAGTGCTAGCGGGAGGGCCCGGGATACGCAGTATTTT. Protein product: CSASGRARDTQYF.

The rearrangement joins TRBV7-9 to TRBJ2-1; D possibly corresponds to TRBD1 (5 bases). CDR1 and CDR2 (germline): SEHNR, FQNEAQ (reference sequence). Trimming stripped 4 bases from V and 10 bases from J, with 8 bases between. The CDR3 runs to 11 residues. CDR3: CASSSQDEQFF. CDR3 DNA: TGTGCCAGCAGCTCACAGGACGAGCAGTTCTTC. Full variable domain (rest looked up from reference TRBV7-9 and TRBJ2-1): DTGVSQNPRHKITKRGQNVTFRCDPISEHNRLYWYRQTLGQGPEFLTYFQNEAQLEKSRLLSDRFSAERPKGSFSTLEIQRTEQGDSAMYLCASSSQDEQFFGPGTRLTVL.

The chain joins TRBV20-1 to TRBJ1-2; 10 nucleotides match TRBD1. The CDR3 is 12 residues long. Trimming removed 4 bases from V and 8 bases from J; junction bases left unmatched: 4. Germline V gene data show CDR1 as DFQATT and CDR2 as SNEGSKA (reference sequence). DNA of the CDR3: TGCAGTGCTAAGGACAGGGGGGGCGGCTACACCTTC. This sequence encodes CSAKDRGGGYTF.

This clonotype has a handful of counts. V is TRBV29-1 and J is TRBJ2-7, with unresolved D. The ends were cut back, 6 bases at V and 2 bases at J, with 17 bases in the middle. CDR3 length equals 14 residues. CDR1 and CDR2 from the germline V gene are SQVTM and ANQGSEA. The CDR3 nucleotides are TGCAGCGTAACCGCCGGGTCGAAAACCTACGAGCAGTACTTC. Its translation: CSVTAGSKTYEQYF.

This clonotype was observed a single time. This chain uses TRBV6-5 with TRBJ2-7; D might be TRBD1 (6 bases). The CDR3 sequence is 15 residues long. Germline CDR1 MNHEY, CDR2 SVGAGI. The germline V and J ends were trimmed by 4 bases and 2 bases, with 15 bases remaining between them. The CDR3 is CASSSVTTGTYEQYF. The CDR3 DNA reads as TGTGCCAGCAGTTCCGTTACGACAGGTACCTACGAGCAGTACTTC.

The DNA for the CDR3 is TGCGCCAGCAGCCAAGATAGAGGGACTAGCGGGGCCTACGAGCAGTACTTC. This codes for CASSQDRGTSGAYEQYF. The gene calls are TRBV4-3 and TRBJ2-7; 13 bases agree with TRBD2. V lost 0 bases and J lost 2; bases outside the gene matches: 4. Per the germline V gene, CDR1 is LGHNA and CDR2 is YSLEER. The CDR3 length is 17 residues.

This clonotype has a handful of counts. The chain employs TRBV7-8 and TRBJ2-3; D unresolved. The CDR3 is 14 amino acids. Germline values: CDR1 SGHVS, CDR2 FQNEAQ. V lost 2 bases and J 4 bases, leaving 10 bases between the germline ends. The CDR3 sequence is CASSLRVFADTQYF. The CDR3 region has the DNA TGTGCCAGCAGCTTACGGGTATTCGCAGATACGCAGTATTTT.

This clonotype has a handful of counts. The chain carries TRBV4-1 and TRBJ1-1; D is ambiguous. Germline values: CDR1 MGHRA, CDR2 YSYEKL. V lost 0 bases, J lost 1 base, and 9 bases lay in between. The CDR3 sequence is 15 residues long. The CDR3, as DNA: TGCGCCAGCAGCCAAGAGGACTGGGGGAACACTGAAGCTTTCTTT. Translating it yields CASSQEDWGNTEAFF.

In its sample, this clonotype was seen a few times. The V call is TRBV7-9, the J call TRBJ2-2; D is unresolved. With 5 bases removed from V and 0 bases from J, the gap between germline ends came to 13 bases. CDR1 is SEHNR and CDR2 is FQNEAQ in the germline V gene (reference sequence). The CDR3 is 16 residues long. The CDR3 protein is CASSIMSVANTGELFF. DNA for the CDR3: TGTGCCAGCAGCATCATGTCGGTCGCGAACACCGGGGAGCTGTTTTTT.

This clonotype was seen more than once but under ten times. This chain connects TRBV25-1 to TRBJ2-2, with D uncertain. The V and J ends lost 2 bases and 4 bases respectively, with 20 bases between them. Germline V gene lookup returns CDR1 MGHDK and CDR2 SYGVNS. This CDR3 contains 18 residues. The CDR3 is CASSERFRASAPTGELFF. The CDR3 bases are TGTGCCAGCAGTGAACGCTTCCGGGCGTCGGCTCCCACCGGGGAGCTGTTTTTT.

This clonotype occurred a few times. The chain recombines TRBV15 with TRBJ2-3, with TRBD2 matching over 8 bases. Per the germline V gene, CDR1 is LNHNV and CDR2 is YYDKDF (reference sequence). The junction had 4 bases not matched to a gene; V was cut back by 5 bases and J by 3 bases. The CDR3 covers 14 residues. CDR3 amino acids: CATSRRLATDTQYF. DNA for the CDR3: TGTGCCACCAGCCGCCGACTAGCGACAGATACGCAGTATTTT.

CDR3 nucleotide sequence: TGCAGCGTTGTGTGGGGGAGCATTAATGAGCAGTTCTTC. This sequence encodes CSVVWGSINEQFF. The V and J genes are TRBV29-1 and TRBJ2-1; D may be TRBD1 or TRBD2 (5 bases each). Trimming took 4 bases from V and 7 from J, leaving 14 bases between them. Germline V gene data show CDR1 as SQVTM and CDR2 as ANQGSEA. The CDR3 totals 13 residues.

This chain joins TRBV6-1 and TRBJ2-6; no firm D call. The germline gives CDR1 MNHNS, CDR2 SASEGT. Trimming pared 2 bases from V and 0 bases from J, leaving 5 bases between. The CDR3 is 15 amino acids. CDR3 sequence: CASSEQSSGANVLTF. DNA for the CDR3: TGTGCCAGCAGTGAACAGAGCTCTGGGGCCAACGTCCTGACTTTC.

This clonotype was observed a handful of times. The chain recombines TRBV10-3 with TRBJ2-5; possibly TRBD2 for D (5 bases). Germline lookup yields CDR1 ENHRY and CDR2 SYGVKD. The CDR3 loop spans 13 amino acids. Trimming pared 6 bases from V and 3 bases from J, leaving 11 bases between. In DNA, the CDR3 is TGTGCCATCAGGGGTAGCGCAGAAGAGACCCAGTACTTC. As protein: CAIRGSAEETQYF.

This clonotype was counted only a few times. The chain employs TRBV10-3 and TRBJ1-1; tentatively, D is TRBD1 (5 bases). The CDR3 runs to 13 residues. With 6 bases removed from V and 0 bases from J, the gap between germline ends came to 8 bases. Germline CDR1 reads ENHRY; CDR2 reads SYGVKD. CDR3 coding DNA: TGTGCCATCAGCGGGGGAGTGAACACTGAAGCTTTCTTT. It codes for CAISGGVNTEAFF.

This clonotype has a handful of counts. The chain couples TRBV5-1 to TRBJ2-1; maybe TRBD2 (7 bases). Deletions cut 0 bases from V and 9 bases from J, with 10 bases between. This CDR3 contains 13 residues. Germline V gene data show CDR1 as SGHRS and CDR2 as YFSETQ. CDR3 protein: CASSLEGGLEQFF. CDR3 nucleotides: TGCGCCAGCAGCTTGGAGGGGGGGCTTGAGCAGTTCTTC.

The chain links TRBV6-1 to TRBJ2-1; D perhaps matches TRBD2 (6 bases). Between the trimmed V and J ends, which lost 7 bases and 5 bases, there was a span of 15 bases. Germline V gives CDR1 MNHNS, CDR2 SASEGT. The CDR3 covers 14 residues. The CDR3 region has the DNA TGTGCCAGCACCCCGGGACTGGCCAACAATGAGCAGTTCTTC. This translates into CASTPGLANNEQFF.